The TCR beta chain described here comes from a study of OX40 agonist ivuxolimab in advanced cancers. The CDR3 contains 15 residues. The junction had 0 bases not matched to a gene; V was cut back by 0 bases and J by 1 base. The germline CDR1 and CDR2 sequences are KGHSH and LQKENI. Using immunoSEQ multiplex PCR, the repertoire was profiled, and TCRdb retains in-frame clones only, with some absent. Among under 25,000 clones listed, 65% to 90% were seen once. Sequenced material: CD4+ or CD8+ T cells sorted from blood, taken in a trial of the OX40 agonist ivuxolimab. This sequence joins TRBV18 and TRBJ2-3; 8 nucleotides match TRBD1. This sequence was found in an adult with an advanced solid tumor such as melanoma, head and neck, liver or kidney cancer. The CDR3 here is CASSPPTGGTDTQYF. The CDR3 DNA follows: TGTGCCAGCTCACCACCGACAGGGGGCACAGATACGCAGTATTTT.